These 22 T cell receptor beta chains share one sample of origin, sequenced in a study of blood T cells in healthy people across ages. PCR was performed a second time for about 6 to 12 cycles using a sample-barcoded 5' primer and a J-beta primer mix. TCRdb recomputed calls from the 5' RACE reads with MiXCR, one row per CDR3 protein. The sample yields some 1,000,000 distinct CDR3 sequences, about 25% seen once. The same data also went into a second study, on T cells of mothers and their children.

The specimen sequenced was blood. These receptors all stem from a girl aged 2-9 years in good health.

The V call is TRBV27, the J call TRBJ2-5, with D unresolved. The J call may be wrong; the DNA end is better matched by TRBJ2-1. The CDR3 totals 16 residues. Germline V gives CDR1 MNHEY, CDR2 SMNVEV (reference sequence). The CDR3 sequence: CASSSPSADFYNEQFF. CDR3 bases: TGTGCCAGCAGCTCCCCTTCGGCGGATTTTTACAATGAGCAGTTCTTC.

In its sample, this clonotype was seen a few times. The CDR3 loop is CATSRDHPGSNEQFF. The DNA for the CDR3 is TGTGCCACCAGCAGAGATCACCCCGGCTCCAATGAGCAGTTCTTC. The chain has TRBV15 and TRBJ2-1; no reliable D call. V gave up 0 bases and J gave up 6 bases, with 12 bases separating them. The CDR3 has 15 residues. Germline assignment: CDR1 LNHNV and CDR2 YYDKDF (reference sequence).

J is TRBJ2-5 and V is TRBV28; the match to TRBD2 covers 10 bases. Trimming removed 2 bases from V and 4 bases from J; junction bases left unmatched: 1. This CDR3 spans 14 amino acids. Germline V lookup: CDR1 MDHEN, CDR2 SYDVKM. CDR3 loop: CASSLTSGIETQYF. In DNA form, the CDR3 reads TGTGCCAGCAGTTTAACTAGCGGGATAGAGACCCAGTACTTC.

This chain joins TRBV5-1 and TRBJ2-5, with D perhaps matching TRBD2 (5 bases). This CDR3 spans 16 amino acids. Trimming shortened V by 0 bases and J by 1 base, and 13 bases separated the two germline ends. The germline V gene has CDR1 SGHRS and CDR2 YFSETQ. CDR3 loop: CASSLGTASGQETQYF. The CDR3 DNA sequence: TGCGCCAGCAGCTTGGGGACCGCAAGCGGCCAAGAGACCCAGTACTTC. The full variable domain, rest sourced from reference TRBV5-1 and TRBJ2-5, is KAGVTQTPRYLIKTRGQQVTLSCSPISGHRSVSWYQQTPGQGLQFLFEYFSETQRNKGNFPGRFSGRQFSNSRSEMNVSTLELGDSALYLCASSLGTASGQETQYFGPGTRLLVL.

In the case of this clonotype: One end of the junction is discordant with germline, which a read error may explain. The rearrangement uses TRBV7-9 and TRBJ1-1; possibly TRBD1 for D (6 bases). This CDR3 comprises 15 residues. Per the germline V gene, CDR1 is SEHNR and CDR2 is FQNEAQ (reference sequence). DNA of the CDR3: TGTGCCAGCGGCTTCATCGGACAGACGTTATGGGGGGCTTTCTTT. Translated, it gives CASGFIGQTLWGAFF.

In this sample, this clonotype turned up a few times. The chain links TRBV2 to TRBJ2-1; D is ambiguous. This CDR3 contains 10 residues. The V gene's germline CDR1 is SNHLY and CDR2 FYNNEI. Trimming cost V 3 bases and J 8 bases, with 2 bases left between them. The CDR3 DNA reads TGTGCCAGCAGTGACCATGAGCAGTTCTTC. Amino acids: CASSDHEQFF.

This clonotype was observed a few times. The chain joins TRBV6-5 to TRBJ2-5; 7 positions agree with TRBD1. The CDR3 has 14 residues. The V segment lost 6 bases and the J segment 2 bases; nucleotides outside the gene matches: 6. Looked up from germline, CDR1 is MNHEY and CDR2 is SVGAGI. The CDR3 loop reads CASSPQGIQETQYF. As DNA, the CDR3 is TGTGCCAGCAGCCCACAGGGGATTCAAGAGACCCAGTACTTC.

This chain joins TRBV7-2 and TRBJ2-2, with D uncertain. This CDR3 region has 13 residues. V lost 1 base, J lost 8 bases, and 8 bases lay in between. Germline V gene data show CDR1 as SGHTA and CDR2 as FQGNSA. Written as DNA, the CDR3 is TGTGCCAGCAGCTTAGTACGTGTTGGGGAGCTGTTTTTT. Encoded protein: CASSLVRVGELFF.

This clonotype came up a few times. V and J are TRBV12-3 or TRBV12-4 and TRBJ2-2; no clear D gene. The germline V and J ends were trimmed by 4 bases and 6 bases, with 12 bases remaining between them. The CDR3 is 14 residues long. CDR3 DNA sequence: TGTGCCAGCAGTTCCGAAGTTATCCCCGGGGAGCTGTTTTTT. As protein: CASSSEVIPGELFF.

Only a few counts were recorded for this clonotype. The chain links TRBV12-3 or TRBV12-4 to TRBJ2-6; the D gene is possibly TRBD2 (5 bases). V was clipped by 6 bases and J by 3 bases, with 12 bases between them. The CDR3 has 15 residues. CDR3: CASRPVGSGANVLTF. CDR3 sequence (DNA): TGTGCCAGCAGACCGGTGGGGAGTGGGGCCAACGTCCTGACTTTC.

The V call is TRBV29-1, the J call TRBJ2-7; D call uncertain. The CDR3 has 13 residues. Trimming pared 5 bases from V and 0 bases from J, leaving 11 bases between. Germline V lookup: CDR1 SQVTM, CDR2 ANQGSEA. CDR3 sequence reads: CSVLTASSYEQYF. DNA for the CDR3: TGCAGCGTTCTAACGGCTAGCTCCTACGAGCAGTACTTC.

This rearrangement joins TRBV7-2 to TRBJ2-1, with a weak D call TRBD1 (6 bases). The J call is uncertain, as TRBJ2-5 better fits the DNA end. There are 14 residues in the CDR3. From germline, CDR1 is SGHTA and CDR2 FQGNSA. The CDR3 region is CASSSEQGEETQYF. CDR3 coding DNA: TGTGCCAGCAGCTCCGAACAGGGAGAAGAGACCCAGTACTTC.

The chain links TRBV4-3 to TRBJ2-5; D uncertain. Germline assignment: CDR1 LGHNA and CDR2 YSLEER. V was cut by 3 bases and J by 5 bases, with 16 bases left in between. The CDR3 consists of 15 residues. DNA for the CDR3: TGCGCCAGCAGCCACCTTTTTGCGGTGGGCGAGACCCAGTACTTC. It is translated as CASSHLFAVGETQYF.

The chain carries TRBV29-1 and TRBJ2-4; D ambiguous. The CDR3 covers 11 residues. Germline loops: CDR1 SQVTM, CDR2 ANQGSEA. With 2 bases removed from V and 9 bases from J, the gap between germline ends came to 8 bases. CDR3 bases: TGCAGCGTTGAATGGGGTAGCATTCAGTACTTC. Protein sequence: CSVEWGSIQYF.

The chain is built from TRBV7-2 and TRBJ2-7; perhaps D is TRBD1 or TRBD2 (5 bases each). V gave up 3 bases and J gave up 4 bases, with 16 bases separating them. The CDR3 sequence is 15 residues long. Germline values: CDR1 SGHTA, CDR2 FQGNSA. As DNA, the CDR3 is TGTGCCAGCAGCTTGAGTGGGGACGGAAAATACGAGCAGTACTTC. Translating it yields CASSLSGDGKYEQYF.

This clonotype was seen a handful of times. The chain has TRBV7-9 and TRBJ2-1, with 9 positions matching TRBD1. The CDR3 loop spans 16 amino acids. CDR1 and CDR2 from the germline V gene are SEHNR and FQNEAQ (reference sequence). Trimming cost V 6 bases and J 5 bases; bases outside gene matches: 11. CDR3 residues: CASRQQGASEDNEQFF. Here the CDR3 DNA reads TGTGCCAGCAGACAACAGGGGGCTAGCGAGGACAATGAGCAGTTCTTC.

The rearrangement joins TRBV5-1 to TRBJ2-1, with TRBD2 as a possible D gene (5 bases). Trimming left V 3 bases short and J 2 bases short, with 15 bases between. The CDR3 is 16 residues long. The germline gives CDR1 SGHRS, CDR2 YFSETQ. Here the CDR3 reads CASSWPPGSTYNEQFF. Written as DNA, the CDR3 is TGCGCCAGCAGCTGGCCCCCGGGAAGTACCTACAATGAGCAGTTCTTC.

The rearrangement links TRBV20-1 to TRBJ1-1; possibly TRBD1 for D (6 bases). Per germline, CDR1 DFQATT and CDR2 SNEGSKA (reference sequence). V gave up 3 bases and J gave up 5 bases, with 16 bases separating them. The CDR3 extends over 14 amino acids. Written as DNA, the CDR3 is TGCAGTGCTAGGAGGGGTGGGGGCGGGACTGAAGCTTTCTTT. This codes for CSARRGGGGTEAFF.

There are a few counts of this clonotype. The rearrangement joins TRBV12-3 or TRBV12-4 to TRBJ2-4, with TRBD2 matching 11 bases. The CDR3 loop spans 16 amino acids. The V segment lost 5 bases and the J segment 7 bases; nucleotides outside the gene matches: 10. The chain's CDR3 is CASSGGLAGGGNIQYF. CDR3 DNA: TGTGCCAGCAGTGGAGGGCTAGCGGGGGGAGGGAACATTCAGTACTTC.

This clonotype has just a few counts. The chain employs TRBV20-1 and TRBJ2-5; D is uncertain. CDR3 size: 11 residues. CDR1 is DFQATT, CDR2 SNEGSKA, per germline (reference sequence). V was pared by 2 bases and J by 5 bases, with 6 bases between. The CDR3 DNA reads TGCAGTGCTAGATTTAGCGAGACCCAGTACTTC. This gives the protein CSARFSETQYF.

This clonotype came up once. The chain has TRBV12-3 or TRBV12-4 and TRBJ2-5; 9 bases align to TRBD2. Near its end, the DNA agrees better with TRBJ2-1, so the J call may be wrong. This CDR3 has 12 amino acids. The CDR3 coding sequence is TGTGCCAGCAGTCTTAAACTAGCGGGGCAGTTCTTC. The encoded protein is CASSLKLAGQFF.

This clonotype was observed a few times. The rearrangement uses TRBV7-3 and TRBJ1-1; no reliable D call. The CDR3 covers 11 residues. Germline-derived CDR1 and CDR2 are SGHTA and FQGTGA. Trimming removed 6 bases from V and 8 bases from J, with 10 bases in between. CDR3 residues: CASRFGVEAFF. The CDR3 region has the DNA TGTGCCAGCAGATTCGGGGTCGAAGCTTTCTTT.